This T cell receptor beta chain was captured by sequencing in a study of cytomegalovirus exposure and HLA in healthy donors. Overall study: Earlier, almost 120 million unique TCR beta sequences were recovered from 200 million or so T cells by an analysis.

General study findings and limits: Further analysis, carried out later, found HLA-associated TCR beta chains more clonally expanded than equally common other chains.

Trimming stripped 4 bases from V and 6 bases from J, with 13 bases between. Germline CDR1 reads SNHLY; CDR2 reads FYNNEI. The CDR3 totals 13 residues. Regarding this clone: What it binds is not known.

At sampling all donors were nominally healthy, likely with unrecorded immune exposures. Amplification used 60 Vbeta primers and 13 Jbeta primers. Profiled with immunoSEQ multiplex PCR; TCRdb holds only in-frame clones, not every one. Here the sample spans 90,000 or so clones, roughly 70% being singletons. The rearrangement links TRBV2 to TRBJ2-7; no clear D. The source of this sequence is a man in his fifties in good health and CMV-seronegative. Sequenced sample: PBMCs. In DNA form, the CDR3 reads TGTGCCAGCAGTGGGGTTGGGCAGCTCGAGCAGTACTTC. This translates into CASSGVGQLEQYF.